This T cell receptor beta chain was sequenced in a study of shared clonotypes between healthy human individuals. Study in general: Per donor, CD8 memory used one plate, CD8 naive used two, CD4 memory used three and CD4 naive used three.

CDR3 length equals 13 residues. Germline CDR1 reads SGHRS; CDR2 reads YFSETQ. V lost 4 bases, J lost 3 bases, and 3 bases stayed unmatched. The method was immunoSEQ multiplex PCR; TCRdb's version includes in-frame clones alone and lacks a portion of them. The table lists about 2.4 million clones, over 85% of them singletons. The V call is TRBV5-1, the J call TRBJ2-7; 8 bases agree with TRBD1. This receptor was obtained from a man between 18 and 29 years old in good health. Some clones in this sample may be carry-over from other donors' samples. Source material: naive CD4+ T cells from PBMCs. The subset denotes: CD45RA+ positively selected. The CDR3 sequence is CASSMDRDYEQYF. CDR3 DNA: TGCGCCAGCAGCATGGACAGGGACTACGAGCAGTACTTC.